These T cell receptor beta chains were read from a single sample in a study of response to subunit inactivated influenza vaccine. TCRdb re-called the RT-PCR reads through MiXCR, storing one row per CDR3 protein. Counted here are hundreds of thousands of distinct CDR3 sequences, 12% occurring once; the ten biggest clones make up around 9.6%. This material consisted of PBMCs from blood, taken on the day of vaccination. These receptors were collected from a man between 50 and 59 years old who received an inactivated influenza vaccine. CDR3s include the opening cysteine and the closing phenylalanine or tryptophan. D genes are given only for firm matches. The size entry is marked missing in some rows and otherwise reads once, few, many or a size class.

clone_size d_call j_call v_call cdr3_length cdr3_aa cdr3_nt
- TRBD2 TRBJ2-4 TRBV28 18 CASSLTGTSGAPRVIQYF TGTGCCAGCAGTTTAACCGGTACTAGCGGGGCGCCTCGGGTCATTCAGTACTTC
- - TRBJ2-1 TRBV11-3 13 CASSVNRDNEQFF TGTGCCAGCAGCGTGAACAGGGATAATGAGCAGTTCTTC
- - TRBJ2-7 TRBV12-3/TRBV12-4 14 CASSDWTDVGEQYF TGTGCCAGCAGCGACTGGACGGACGTGGGCGAGCAGTACTTC
- - TRBJ1-6 TRBV7-8 17 CASSLAVKSSYNSPLHF TGTGCCAGCAGCTTAGCGGTAAAGAGCTCCTATAATTCACCCCTCCACTTT
few - TRBJ2-7 TRBV20-1 11 CSARDKLGQYF TGCAGTGCTAGAGACAAGCTCGGGCAGTACTTC
- TRBD1 TRBJ1-2 TRBV28 16 CASRLPGQPSNYGYTF TGTGCCAGCAGACTGCCGGGACAGCCTTCAAACTATGGCTACACCTTC
many TRBD2 TRBJ2-1 TRBV20-1 16 CSANRVGRGNYNEQFF TGCAGTGCTAACCGTGTCGGGCGGGGGAACTACAATGAGCAGTTCTTC
- - TRBJ1-2 TRBV7-7 16 CASSPLSPRTRPGYTF TGTGCTAGCAGCCCCCTATCCCCCAGGACCCGCCCTGGCTACACCTTC
- - TRBJ2-7 TRBV20-1 12 CSASKASYEQYF TGCAGTGCTAGTAAGGCCTCCTACGAGCAGTACTTC
many TRBD1 TRBJ2-3 TRBV12-3/TRBV12-4 16 CASSFSPGQGTDTQYF TGTGCCAGCAGCTTCTCCCCGGGACAGGGTACAGATACGCAGTATTTT
few TRBD1 TRBJ1-5 TRBV12-3/TRBV12-4 14 CASSRRQGTQPQHF TGTGCCAGCAGCCGCCGACAGGGTACTCAGCCCCAGCATTTT